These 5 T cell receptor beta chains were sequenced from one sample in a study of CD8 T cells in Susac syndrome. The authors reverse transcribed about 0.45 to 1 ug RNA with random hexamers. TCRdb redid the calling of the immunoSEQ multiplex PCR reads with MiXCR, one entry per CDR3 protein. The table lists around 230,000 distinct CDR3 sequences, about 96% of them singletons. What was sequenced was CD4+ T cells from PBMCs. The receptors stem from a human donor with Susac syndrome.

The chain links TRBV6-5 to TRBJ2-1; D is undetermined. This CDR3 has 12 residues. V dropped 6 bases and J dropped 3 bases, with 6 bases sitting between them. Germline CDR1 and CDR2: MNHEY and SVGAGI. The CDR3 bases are TGTGCCAGCAGGGGATTCTACAATGAGCAGTTCTTC. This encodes CASRGFYNEQFF.

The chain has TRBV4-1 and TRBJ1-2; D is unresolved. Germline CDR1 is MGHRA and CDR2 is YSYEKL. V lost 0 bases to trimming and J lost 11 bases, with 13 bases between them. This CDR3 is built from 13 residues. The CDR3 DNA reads TGCGCCAGCAGCCAAGACGGGCGGTCCGGGTACACCTTC. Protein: CASSQDGRSGYTF.

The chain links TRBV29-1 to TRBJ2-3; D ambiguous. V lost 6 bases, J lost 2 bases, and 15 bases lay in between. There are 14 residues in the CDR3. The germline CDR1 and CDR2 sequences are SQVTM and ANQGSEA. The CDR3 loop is CSVDGIGPTDTQYF. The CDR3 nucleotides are TGCAGCGTAGATGGAATCGGTCCCACAGATACGCAGTATTTT.

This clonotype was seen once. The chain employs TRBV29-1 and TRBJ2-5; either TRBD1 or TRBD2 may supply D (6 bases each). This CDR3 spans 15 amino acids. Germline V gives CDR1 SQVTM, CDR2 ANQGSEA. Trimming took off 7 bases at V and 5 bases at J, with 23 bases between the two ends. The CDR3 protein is CSAETGAQVWETQYF. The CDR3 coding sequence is TGCAGCGCCGAGACGGGGGCGCAGGTATGGGAGACCCAGTACTTC.

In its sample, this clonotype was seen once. CDR3 sequence (DNA): TGTGCCAGCAGCCCGGCCCGGTTGGCGAACACTGAAGCTTTCTTT. It codes for CASSPARLANTEAFF. The chain uses TRBV4-2 and TRBJ1-1; D uncertain. The length of the CDR3 is 15 residues. Germline CDR1 is LGHNA and CDR2 is YNFKEQ. Trimming shortened V by 4 bases and J by 1 base, and 13 bases separated the two germline ends.